The following is a TCR beta chain sequence with its context. Its antigen is as yet unknown. The sample is drawn from a study of Ad26.COV2.S vaccination and SARS-CoV-2 variants. Described treatment: some 19 received Ad26.COV2.S at low or high dose, single or two shots; 5 received placebo; per-sample allocation not given. It was on day 63 after the first vaccine or placebo injection that samples were taken. At a Boston site, the person donating was an adult of 18-55 years. Generated by immunoSEQ multiplex PCR, the TCRdb table keeps only in-frame clones and is missing some. The sample has a few hundred thousand clones, 70% to 90% seen once. Study-level findings and limits: Following vaccination, spike-specific CD8+ and CD4+ T cell responses reportedly exhibited substantial breadth.

This receptor was obtained from a person between 18 and 65 years old who received the Ad26.COV2.S COVID-19 vaccine or a placebo. Sequences were derived from peripheral blood, sampled in a trial of Ad26.COV2.S vaccine versus placebo.

The CDR3 nucleotides are TGTGCCAGCAGCGCGTGGTCGACCACAGATACGCAGTATTTT. Translated, it gives CASSAWSTTDTQYF. The chain joins TRBV9 to TRBJ2-3; D is ambiguous. CDR1 is SGDLS, CDR2 YYNGEE, per germline. The germline V and J ends were trimmed by 3 bases and 2 bases, with 10 bases remaining between them. The CDR3 contains 14 residues.